A selection of T cell receptor beta chains follows, all from one sample in a study of shared T cell receptors in the human thymus. The data were produced by immunoSEQ multiplex PCR, yet TCRdb's version contains in-frame clones alone and is incomplete. This table has about 380,000 clones, 85% to 95% appearing once. Sequenced material: thymocytes. The receptors come from a human donor. Both conserved end residues are part of each CDR3. A D gene is named only where the DNA matches it firmly. Not all rows give a size; the values are once, few, many and, for expanded clones, a class.

len: 20
d_gene: TRBD1
v_gene: TRBV6-1
j_gene: TRBJ1-1
abundance: -
CDR3aa: CASSERYRGADSPGDTEAFF
CDR3nt: TGTGCCAGCAGTGAAAGATACAGGGGAGCTGACTCCCCTGGCGACACTGAAGCTTTCTTT

len: 17
d_gene: TRBD1
v_gene: TRBV5-8
j_gene: TRBJ2-7
abundance: -
CDR3aa: CASSSFTMGQGDYEQYF
CDR3nt: TGTGCCAGCAGCTCATTTACTATGGGACAGGGGGACTACGAGCAGTACTTC

len: 15
d_gene: -
v_gene: TRBV7-2
j_gene: TRBJ2-1
abundance: once
CDR3aa: CASSLQGTAAPGRFF
CDR3nt: TGTGCCAGCAGCTTACAGGGGACCGCGGCCCCCGGTCGGTTCTTC

len: 17
d_gene: -
v_gene: TRBV11-2
j_gene: TRBJ1-6
abundance: -
CDR3aa: CASSLGSGLSSNSPLHF
CDR3nt: TGTGCCAGCAGCTTAGGATCAGGGCTCTCCTCTAATTCACCCCTCCACTTT

len: 16
d_gene: TRBD1
v_gene: TRBV27
j_gene: TRBJ1-2
abundance: -
CDR3aa: CASSGTTGGGGYGYTF
CDR3nt: TGTGCCAGCAGCGGTACGACAGGGGGCGGTGGCTATGGCTACACCTTC

len: 12
d_gene: -
v_gene: TRBV7-9
j_gene: TRBJ2-7
abundance: -
CDR3aa: CASSSVLYEQYF
CDR3nt: TGTGCCAGCAGCTCCGTTCTCTACGAGCAGTACTTC

len: 15
d_gene: -
v_gene: TRBV19
j_gene: TRBJ2-1
abundance: -
CDR3aa: CASSTRSSSYNEQFF
CDR3nt: TGTGCCAGTAGTACCAGGAGTAGCTCCTACAATGAGCAGTTCTTC

len: 16
d_gene: TRBD2
v_gene: TRBV28
j_gene: TRBJ2-7
abundance: -
CDR3aa: CASSLGTSGSSYEQYF
CDR3nt: TGTGCCAGCAGTCTCGGGACTAGCGGGAGTTCCTACGAGCAGTACTTC

len: 17
d_gene: -
v_gene: TRBV27
j_gene: TRBJ1-5
abundance: -
CDR3aa: CASSPRWTEGDNQPQHF
CDR3nt: TGTGCCAGCAGTCCCAGATGGACGGAGGGGGACAATCAGCCCCAGCATTTT

len: 18
d_gene: TRBD2
v_gene: TRBV7-9
j_gene: TRBJ2-4
abundance: few
CDR3aa: CASSLLRREGPYQNIQYF
CDR3nt: TGTGCCAGCAGCTTATTAAGGCGGGAGGGCCCGTATCAAAACATTCAGTACTTC

len: 17
d_gene: TRBD2
v_gene: TRBV28
j_gene: TRBJ2-3
abundance: -
CDR3aa: CASSLGLLAGGGDTQYF
CDR3nt: TGTGCCAGCAGTTTAGGCCTCCTAGCGGGAGGGGGAGATACGCAGTATTTT

len: 16
d_gene: TRBD1
v_gene: TRBV4-3
j_gene: TRBJ1-2
abundance: -
CDR3aa: CASSQDRVTGGFGYTF
CDR3nt: TGCGCCAGCAGCCAAGATCGGGTGACAGGGGGCTTTGGCTACACCTTC

len: 8
d_gene: -
v_gene: TRBV29-1
j_gene: TRBJ2-5
abundance: -
CDR3aa: CVGETQYF
CDR3nt: TGCGTCGGGGAGACCCAGTACTTC

len: 12
d_gene: TRBD1
v_gene: TRBV5-8
j_gene: TRBJ1-1
abundance: -
CDR3aa: CARGQVNTEAFF
CDR3nt: TGTGCCAGGGGACAGGTGAACACTGAAGCTTTCTTT

len: 16
d_gene: -
v_gene: TRBV6-4
j_gene: TRBJ1-4
abundance: -
CDR3aa: CASPQRGKNPNEKLFF
CDR3nt: TGTGCCAGCCCCCAGCGGGGGAAAAACCCTAATGAAAAACTGTTTTTT

len: 14
d_gene: -
v_gene: TRBV5-8
j_gene: TRBJ2-5
abundance: -
CDR3aa: CASLLSAVQETQYF
CDR3nt: TGTGCCAGCCTTTTAAGTGCAGTCCAAGAGACCCAGTACTTC

len: 19
d_gene: TRBD2
v_gene: TRBV4-2
j_gene: TRBJ2-3
abundance: -
CDR3aa: CASSQEDRSGNRYTDTQYF
CDR3nt: TGTGCCAGCAGCCAAGAGGATCGTAGCGGGAATAGGTACACAGATACGCAGTATTTT

len: 19
d_gene: TRBD1
v_gene: TRBV4-3
j_gene: TRBJ2-2
abundance: -
CDR3aa: CASSHFFRDRGPNTGELFF
CDR3nt: TGCGCCAGCAGCCATTTTTTTCGAGACAGGGGGCCGAACACCGGGGAGCTGTTTTTT

len: 13
d_gene: -
v_gene: TRBV6-1
j_gene: TRBJ2-7
abundance: -
CDR3aa: CASTERKADEQYF
CDR3nt: TGTGCCAGCACCGAGAGGAAAGCCGACGAGCAGTACTTC

len: 15
d_gene: -
v_gene: TRBV28
j_gene: TRBJ2-7
abundance: -
CDR3aa: CASSFPGLGGYEQYF
CDR3nt: TGTGCCAGCAGTTTCCCGGGACTCGGCGGATACGAGCAGTACTTC

len: 17
d_gene: TRBD2
v_gene: TRBV27
j_gene: TRBJ2-1
abundance: -
CDR3aa: CASSFGPGGRKNNEQFF
CDR3nt: TGTGCCAGCAGTTTTGGGCCGGGCGGGAGGAAAAATAATGAGCAGTTCTTC

len: 15
d_gene: TRBD1
v_gene: TRBV27
j_gene: TRBJ1-4
abundance: -
CDR3aa: CASSPWTGVKEKLFF
CDR3nt: TGTGCCAGCAGTCCCTGGACAGGGGTTAAGGAAAAACTGTTTTTT

len: 15
d_gene: TRBD1
v_gene: TRBV5-4
j_gene: TRBJ1-2
abundance: once
CDR3aa: CASSADRGHNYGYTF
CDR3nt: TGTGCCAGCAGCGCCGACAGGGGGCACAACTATGGCTACACCTTC

len: 20
d_gene: TRBD2
v_gene: TRBV6-1
j_gene: TRBJ2-6
abundance: -
CDR3aa: CASSEGTSGFIESGANVLTF
CDR3nt: TGTGCCAGCAGTGAGGGGACTAGCGGCTTCATAGAGTCTGGGGCCAACGTCCTGACTTTC

len: 14
d_gene: -
v_gene: TRBV5-5
j_gene: TRBJ2-5
abundance: -
CDR3aa: CASSLVVGAGTQYF
CDR3nt: TGTGCCAGCAGCTTGGTCGTGGGAGCGGGGACCCAGTACTTC